These T cell receptor beta chains were read from a single sample in a study of blood T cell repertoires in COVID-19. Assay: immunoSEQ multiplex PCR; the TCRdb copy retains only in-frame clones and omits some. The table lists over 100,000 clones, roughly 82% of them singletons. Sequenced input: peripheral blood. Receptors were obtained from a man in his sixties with acute or convalescent COVID-19. Each CDR3 is given with its conserved first and last residue. Each record gives: CDR3 protein, CDR3 DNA, V gene, J gene, D gene, clone size, CDR3 length. A D gene is named only where the DNA matches it firmly. Rows may omit the clone size; those that give it use once, few, many or a size class.

cdr3_aa: CASSVILAGAYNEQFF; cdr3_nt: TGTGCCAGCAGCGTTATTCTAGCGGGAGCCTACAATGAGCAGTTCTTC; v_call: TRBV7-8; j_call: TRBJ2-1; d_call: TRBD2; clone_size: NA; cdr3_length: 16
cdr3_aa: CASSFLRDTQYF; cdr3_nt: TGTGCCAGCAGCTTTCTTAGAGATACGCAGTATTTT; v_call: TRBV7-2; j_call: TRBJ2-3; d_call: NA; clone_size: NA; cdr3_length: 12
cdr3_aa: CASSLEAGVFEAFF; cdr3_nt: TGTGCCAGCAGCTTAGAGGCGGGAGTCTTTGAAGCTTTCTTT; v_call: TRBV7-8; j_call: TRBJ1-1; d_call: NA; clone_size: NA; cdr3_length: 14
cdr3_aa: CASSFTGTKGGTEAFF; cdr3_nt: TGCGCCAGCAGCTTCACCGGGACAAAGGGCGGGACTGAAGCTTTCTTT; v_call: TRBV5-1; j_call: TRBJ1-1; d_call: NA; clone_size: few; cdr3_length: 16
cdr3_aa: CASSIELAGGWNEQFF; cdr3_nt: TGTGCCAGTAGTATTGAACTAGCGGGGGGATGGAATGAGCAGTTCTTC; v_call: TRBV19; j_call: TRBJ2-1; d_call: TRBD2; clone_size: NA; cdr3_length: 16
cdr3_aa: CASSLDNGQSSYEQYF; cdr3_nt: TGCGCCAGCAGTTTGGACAATGGACAAAGCTCCTACGAGCAGTACTTC; v_call: TRBV5-1; j_call: TRBJ2-7; d_call: NA; clone_size: once; cdr3_length: 16
cdr3_aa: CASSRDRRGYEQYF; cdr3_nt: TGTGCCAGCTCACGGGACAGGAGGGGTTACGAGCAGTACTTC; v_call: TRBV18; j_call: TRBJ2-7; d_call: TRBD1; clone_size: few; cdr3_length: 14
cdr3_aa: CASSSRGSGANVLTF; cdr3_nt: TGTGCCAGCAGCTCGCGGGGCTCTGGGGCCAACGTCCTGACTTTC; v_call: TRBV7-3; j_call: TRBJ2-6; d_call: NA; clone_size: once; cdr3_length: 15
cdr3_aa: CASSAGQGKGEKLFF; cdr3_nt: TGTGCCAGCAGCGCCGGACAGGGCAAGGGTGAAAAACTGTTTTTT; v_call: TRBV9; j_call: TRBJ1-4; d_call: TRBD1; clone_size: few; cdr3_length: 15
cdr3_aa: CASTRTGGSYGYTF; cdr3_nt: TGCGCCAGCACCCGGACAGGGGGCAGCTATGGCTACACCTTC; v_call: TRBV5-1; j_call: TRBJ1-2; d_call: TRBD1; clone_size: NA; cdr3_length: 14
cdr3_aa: CASSMTLDAKNIQYF; cdr3_nt: TGTGCCAGCAGTATGACGCTAGACGCCAAAAACATTCAGTACTTC; v_call: TRBV6-5; j_call: TRBJ2-4; d_call: NA; clone_size: few; cdr3_length: 15
cdr3_aa: CATSGSTGGASSPLHF; cdr3_nt: TGTGCCACCAGTGGCTCGACAGGGGGCGCATCTTCACCCCTCCACTTT; v_call: TRBV24-1; j_call: TRBJ1-6; d_call: TRBD1; clone_size: few; cdr3_length: 16
cdr3_aa: CASSFSSYNEQFF; cdr3_nt: TGTGCCAGTAGTTTTTCGTCCTACAATGAGCAGTTCTTC; v_call: TRBV19; j_call: TRBJ2-1; d_call: NA; clone_size: few; cdr3_length: 13
cdr3_aa: CSAQPYYGYTF; cdr3_nt: TGCAGTGCACAGCCATACTATGGCTACACCTTC; v_call: TRBV20-1; j_call: TRBJ1-2; d_call: NA; clone_size: NA; cdr3_length: 11
cdr3_aa: CASSQDGAGRTDTQYF; cdr3_nt: TGTGCCAGCAGCCAAGATGGGGCAGGACGGACAGATACGCAGTATTTT; v_call: TRBV4-2; j_call: TRBJ2-3; d_call: NA; clone_size: NA; cdr3_length: 16
cdr3_aa: CASSYPGQVNF; cdr3_nt: TGTGCCAGCAGCTACCCGGGACAGGTAAACTTC; v_call: TRBV5-5; j_call: TRBJ2-5; d_call: TRBD1; clone_size: NA; cdr3_length: 11
cdr3_aa: CASSLTENTEAFF; cdr3_nt: TGTGCCAGCAGCTTAACAGAGAACACTGAAGCTTTCTTT; v_call: TRBV11-1; j_call: TRBJ1-1; d_call: NA; clone_size: NA; cdr3_length: 13
cdr3_aa: CASTLPRGQGFTEAFF; cdr3_nt: TGTGCCAGCACTCTCCCTCGGGGACAGGGATTTACTGAAGCTTTCTTT; v_call: TRBV13; j_call: TRBJ1-1; d_call: TRBD1; clone_size: NA; cdr3_length: 16
cdr3_aa: CASSLALGGIRTDTQYF; cdr3_nt: TGTGCCAGCAGCTTGGCTTTGGGCGGGATCCGCACAGATACGCAGTATTTT; v_call: TRBV5-8; j_call: TRBJ2-3; d_call: NA; clone_size: few; cdr3_length: 17
cdr3_aa: CASSNRDSNYGYTF; cdr3_nt: TGTGCCAGCAGTAACCGGGACAGTAACTATGGCTACACCTTC; v_call: TRBV6-5; j_call: TRBJ1-2; d_call: TRBD1; clone_size: few; cdr3_length: 14
cdr3_aa: CASSRESSNQPQHF; cdr3_nt: TGTGCCAGCAGTCGGGAGTCTAGCAATCAGCCCCAGCATTTT; v_call: TRBV2; j_call: TRBJ1-5; d_call: NA; clone_size: few; cdr3_length: 14
cdr3_aa: CASSPGVGSTGELFF; cdr3_nt: TGTGCCAGCAGTCCGGGGGTAGGGAGCACCGGGGAGCTGTTTTTT; v_call: TRBV6-5; j_call: TRBJ2-2; d_call: NA; clone_size: few; cdr3_length: 15
cdr3_aa: CASSPLGGGAIQYF; cdr3_nt: TGTGCCAGCAGCCCCCTCGGGGGGGGTGCGATCCAGTACTTC; v_call: TRBV11-3; j_call: TRBJ2-5; d_call: TRBD2; clone_size: NA; cdr3_length: 14
cdr3_aa: CASGLVYTGTGGVGTEAFF; cdr3_nt: TGTGCTAGTGGTTTGGTTTACACCGGGACAGGGGGCGTAGGGACTGAAGCTTTCTTT; v_call: TRBV12-5; j_call: TRBJ1-1; d_call: TRBD1; clone_size: NA; cdr3_length: 19
cdr3_aa: CASSPDTGDNSPLHF; cdr3_nt: TGTGCCAGCTCCCCCGATACAGGGGACAATTCACCCCTCCACTTT; v_call: TRBV18; j_call: TRBJ1-6; d_call: TRBD1; clone_size: NA; cdr3_length: 15
cdr3_aa: CASSMERGFQPQHF; cdr3_nt: TGTGCCAGTAGTATGGAGCGAGGCTTTCAGCCCCAGCATTTT; v_call: TRBV19; j_call: TRBJ1-5; d_call: NA; clone_size: NA; cdr3_length: 14
cdr3_aa: CASSLALGPGTGELFF; cdr3_nt: TGTGCCAGCAGCTTAGCACTGGGCCCTGGTACCGGGGAGCTGTTTTTT; v_call: TRBV11-3; j_call: TRBJ2-2; d_call: NA; clone_size: NA; cdr3_length: 16
cdr3_aa: CASSFFQQNTEAFF; cdr3_nt: TGTGCCAGCAGTTTTTTCCAACAGAACACTGAAGCTTTCTTT; v_call: TRBV6-5; j_call: TRBJ1-1; d_call: NA; clone_size: NA; cdr3_length: 14
cdr3_aa: CASSPGQGGEPQHF; cdr3_nt: TGCGCCAGCAGCCCGGGACAGGGGGGGGAGCCCCAGCATTTT; v_call: TRBV5-1; j_call: TRBJ1-5; d_call: TRBD1; clone_size: few; cdr3_length: 14
cdr3_aa: CASSQPTMSTDTQYF; cdr3_nt: TGTGCCAGCAGCCAGCCAACAATGAGCACAGATACGCAGTATTTT; v_call: TRBV4-2; j_call: TRBJ2-3; d_call: NA; clone_size: NA; cdr3_length: 15
cdr3_aa: CATKCEQYF; cdr3_nt: TGTGCCACTAAATGCGAGCAGTACTTC; v_call: TRBV21-1; j_call: TRBJ2-7; d_call: NA; clone_size: NA; cdr3_length: 9
cdr3_aa: CASSLVFSSGEETQYF; cdr3_nt: TGTGCCAGCAGTTTAGTCTTTTCTAGCGGAGAAGAGACCCAGTACTTC; v_call: TRBV11-2; j_call: TRBJ2-5; d_call: TRBD2; clone_size: NA; cdr3_length: 16
cdr3_aa: CAWSRTANSPLHF; cdr3_nt: TGTGCCTGGAGTAGAACAGCTAATTCACCCCTCCACTTT; v_call: TRBV30; j_call: TRBJ1-6; d_call: NA; clone_size: NA; cdr3_length: 13
cdr3_aa: CASSPISNTEAFF; cdr3_nt: TGTGCCAGCTCACCCATTTCGAACACTGAAGCTTTCTTT; v_call: TRBV18; j_call: TRBJ1-1; d_call: NA; clone_size: NA; cdr3_length: 13
cdr3_aa: CASSPQGFSDTQYF; cdr3_nt: TGTGCCAGCAGCCCTCAGGGATTTTCCGATACGCAGTATTTT; v_call: TRBV3-1/TRBV3-2; j_call: TRBJ2-3; d_call: NA; clone_size: NA; cdr3_length: 14
cdr3_aa: CASSLGQEKTQYF; cdr3_nt: TGTGCCAGCAGTTTGGGACAGGAGAAGACCCAGTACTTC; v_call: TRBV7-3; j_call: TRBJ2-5; d_call: TRBD1; clone_size: NA; cdr3_length: 13
cdr3_aa: CASSIPRDSGNQPQHF; cdr3_nt: TGTGCCAGCAGTATCCCCCGGGACAGCGGGAATCAGCCCCAGCATTTT; v_call: TRBV28; j_call: TRBJ1-5; d_call: TRBD1; clone_size: NA; cdr3_length: 16
cdr3_aa: CASSFSGSNTGELFF; cdr3_nt: TGTGCCAGCAGCTTTAGCGGGTCGAACACCGGGGAGCTGTTTTTT; v_call: TRBV7-3; j_call: TRBJ2-2; d_call: TRBD2; clone_size: once; cdr3_length: 15
cdr3_aa: CASSFPPGPGYTF; cdr3_nt: TGTGCCAGCAGCTTCCCTCCAGGGCCCGGCTACACCTTC; v_call: TRBV11-3; j_call: TRBJ1-2; d_call: NA; clone_size: NA; cdr3_length: 13
cdr3_aa: CASSIGGAASGYTF; cdr3_nt: TGTGCCAGTAGTATTGGAGGGGCGGCGTCAGGCTACACCTTC; v_call: TRBV19; j_call: TRBJ1-2; d_call: NA; clone_size: NA; cdr3_length: 14